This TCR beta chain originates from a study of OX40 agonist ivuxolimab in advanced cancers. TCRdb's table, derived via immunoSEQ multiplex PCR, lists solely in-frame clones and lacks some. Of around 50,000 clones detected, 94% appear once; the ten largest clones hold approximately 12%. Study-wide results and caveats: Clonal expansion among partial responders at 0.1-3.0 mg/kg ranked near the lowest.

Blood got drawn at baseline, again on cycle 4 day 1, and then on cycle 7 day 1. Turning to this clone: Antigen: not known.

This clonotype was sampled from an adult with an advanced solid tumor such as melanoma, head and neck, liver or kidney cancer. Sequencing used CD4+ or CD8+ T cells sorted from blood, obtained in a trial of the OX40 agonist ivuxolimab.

Written as DNA, the CDR3 is TGTGCCAGCATAAGGACAGAGCAGTTCTTC. Protein sequence: CASIRTEQFF. This chain connects TRBV2 to TRBJ2-1, with a possible D match to TRBD1 (5 bases). Germline loops: CDR1 SNHLY, CDR2 FYNNEI. This CDR3 comprises 10 residues. V lost 7 bases, J lost 10 bases, and 8 bases lay in between.